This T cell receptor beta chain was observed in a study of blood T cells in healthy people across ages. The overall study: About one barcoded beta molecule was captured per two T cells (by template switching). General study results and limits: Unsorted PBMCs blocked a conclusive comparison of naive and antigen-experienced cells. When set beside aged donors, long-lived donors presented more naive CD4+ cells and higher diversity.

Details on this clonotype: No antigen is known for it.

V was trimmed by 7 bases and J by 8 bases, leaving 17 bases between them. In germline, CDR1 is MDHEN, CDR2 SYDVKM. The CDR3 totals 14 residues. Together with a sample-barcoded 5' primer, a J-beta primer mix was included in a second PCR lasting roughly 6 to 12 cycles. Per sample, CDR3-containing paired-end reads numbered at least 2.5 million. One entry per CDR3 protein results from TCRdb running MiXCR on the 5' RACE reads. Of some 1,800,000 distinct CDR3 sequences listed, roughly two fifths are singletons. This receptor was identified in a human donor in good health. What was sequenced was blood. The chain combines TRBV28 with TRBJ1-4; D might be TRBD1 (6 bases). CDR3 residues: CASNNREGWEKLFF. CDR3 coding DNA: TGTGCCAGCAATAACAGGGAGGGTTGGGAAAAACTGTTTTTT.